This T cell receptor (beta chain) was identified during a study of T-cell memory formation after mild COVID-19. Overall study: Largely donor-specific TCR clusters were found. Study-wide points: Some clones that responded were present in memory (sampled pre-infection), which suggests cross-reactive memory joined.

TCRdb called the 5' RACE reads again in MiXCR, with one record for every CDR3 protein. The table lists approximately 260,000 distinct CDR3 sequences, over 15% of them singletons. This clonotype was seen many times. What it binds is unknown. The ends were cut back, 2 bases at V and 4 bases at J, with 5 bases in the middle. From germline, CDR1 is SGHVS and CDR2 FQNEAQ. The CDR3 extends over 12 amino acids. The receptor was isolated from a man aged 18 to 30 who had mild COVID-19 (a few samples of this study predate the infection). Cell type and time point are not known. The genes are TRBV7-8 and TRBJ2-5; D remains unclear. Sequenced input: PBMCs or a T cell subset sorted from them (not recorded which). The CDR3 DNA reads TGTGCCAGCAGCTTATTCTCAGAGACCCAGTACTTC. Its protein product is CASSLFSETQYF.